This T cell receptor (beta chain) was documented in a study of OX40 agonist ivuxolimab in advanced cancers. About the research overall: With a range of roughly 20 to 80, age averaged roughly 60 years, and around 83% were male.

Clones were sequenced by immunoSEQ multiplex PCR, and TCRdb holds only the in-frame ones, with some missing. The table includes approximately 70,000 clones, more than 75% detected once. V lost 5 bases and J lost 0; bases outside the gene matches: 1. CDR3 size: 14 residues. The germline CDR1 and CDR2 sequences are SGHVS and FNYEAQ. The chain couples TRBV7-6 to TRBJ1-1; 9 positions match TRBD1. Here the sequenced sample was CD4+ or CD8+ T cells sorted from blood, taken in a trial of the OX40 agonist ivuxolimab. The origin of this receptor is an adult with an advanced solid tumor such as melanoma, head and neck, liver or kidney cancer. CDR3 sequence: CASSGTGMNTEAFF. Here the CDR3 DNA reads TGTGCCAGCAGCGGGACAGGGATGAACACTGAAGCTTTCTTT. Based on the CDR3 plus reference TRBV7-6 and TRBJ1-1, the full variable domain is GAGVSQSPRYKVTKRGQDVALRCDPISGHVSLYWYRQALGQGPEFLTYFNYEAQQDKSGLPNDRFSAERPEGSISTLTIQRTEQRDSAMYRCASSGTGMNTEAFFGQGTRLTVV.